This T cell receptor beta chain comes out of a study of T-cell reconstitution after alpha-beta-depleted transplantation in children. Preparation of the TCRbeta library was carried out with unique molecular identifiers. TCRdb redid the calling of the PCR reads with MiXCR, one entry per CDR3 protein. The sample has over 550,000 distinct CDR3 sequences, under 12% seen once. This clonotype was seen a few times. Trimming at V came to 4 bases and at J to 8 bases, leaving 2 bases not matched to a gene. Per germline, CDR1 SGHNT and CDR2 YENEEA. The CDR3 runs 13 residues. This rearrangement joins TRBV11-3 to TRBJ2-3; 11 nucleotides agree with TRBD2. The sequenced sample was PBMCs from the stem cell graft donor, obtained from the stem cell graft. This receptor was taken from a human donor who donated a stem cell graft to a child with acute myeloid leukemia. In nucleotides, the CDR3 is TGTGCCAGCAGCTCCGGACTAGCGGGTACGCAGTATTTT. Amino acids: CASSSGLAGTQYF.